This T cell receptor beta chain came from a study of control samples from healthy donors and cancer patients. V was clipped by 1 base and J by 0 bases, with 9 bases between them. This CDR3 spans 15 amino acids. Germline V gene data show CDR1 as LNHDA and CDR2 as SQIVND (reference sequence). This table comes from immunoSEQ multiplex PCR, and its TCRdb copy is limited to in-frame clones, with some not included. This table has about 77,000 clones, almost 95% appearing once. The TCR comes from an older woman in good health. What was sequenced was blood. V is TRBV19 and J is TRBJ1-2; D unclear. CDR3 region: CASSIGAQANYGYTF. The CDR3, as DNA: TGTGCCAGTAGTATAGGGGCGCAAGCTAACTATGGCTACACCTTC.